This T cell receptor (beta chain) originates from a study of T-cell memory formation after mild COVID-19. This CDR3 is 18 amino acids long. The germline V gene has CDR1 SGHTA and CDR2 FQGNSA. J gave up 4 bases and V 3 bases, and 14 bases lay outside the gene matches. TCRdb reanalysed the 5' RACE reads using MiXCR and keeps one entry per CDR3 protein. Of approximately 170,000 distinct CDR3 sequences listed, 13% were seen once; the top ten hold about 3.6%. The sample taken for sequencing was PBMCs or a T cell subset sorted from them (not recorded which). The sequence was collected from a man aged 18 to 35 who had mild COVID-19 (a few samples of this study predate the infection). Cell type and time point are not known. V is TRBV7-2 and J is TRBJ2-3; TRBD2 agrees at 9 bases. The CDR3 nucleotides are TGTGCCAGCAGCTTCTACCCGGGTAGCGGGGGCCCCTCAGATACGCAGTATTTT. It encodes CASSFYPGSGGPSDTQYF.